The source of this T cell receptor beta chain is a study of brain T cells in children with intractable seizures. Study-wide points: Pre-surgery blood may have been undersampled, hiding some clones. HCMV serostatus was not known, and viral specificity came from CDR3 similarity only.

The CDR3 contains 14 residues. The V end lost 4 bases, the J end lost 6 bases, and 11 bases lay between the germline ends. Germline values: CDR1 KGHDR, CDR2 SFDVKD. Patients received at least one anti-epileptic drug before surgery. Profiled with immunoSEQ multiplex PCR; TCRdb holds only in-frame clones, not every one. The table records 75,000 to 80,000 clones, around 93% of them present only once. Concerning this clone itself: The target antigen is unknown.

This clonotype was sampled from a boy under three years old with tuberous sclerosis and intractable seizures. The V call is TRBV24-1, the J call TRBJ2-2, with D perhaps matching TRBD2 (5 bases). The sample in question was peripheral blood, obtained at surgery. Here the CDR3 DNA reads TGTGCCACCAGTGAAAATCGGGATTCCGGGGAGCTGTTTTTT. Its protein is CATSENRDSGELFF.